The 21 T cell receptor beta chains below all came from one sample that was sequenced in a study of blood T cell repertoires in COVID-19. Method: immunoSEQ multiplex PCR; TCRdb's copy keeps in-frame clones and lacks some. This sample has 100,000 to 150,000 clones; around 76% occur once, and the top ten carry around 5.9%. Sequencing input: peripheral blood. Source of these receptors: a man aged 60 to 69 with acute or convalescent COVID-19.

This clone has ten or more counts. V gene TRBV29-1 combines with J gene TRBJ2-7, with D maybe TRBD1 (6 bases). This CDR3 comprises 13 residues. V was shortened by 5 bases and J by 6 bases, with 17 bases between the two germline ends. Per the germline V gene, CDR1 is SQVTM and CDR2 is ANQGSEA. As DNA, the CDR3 is TGCAGCGTTACACAGGGTGGAGCCGGCGAGCAGTACTTC. It is translated as CSVTQGGAGEQYF.

The gene calls are TRBV10-2 and TRBJ2-7, with D perhaps matching TRBD2 (6 bases). The V gene's germline CDR1 is WSHSY and CDR2 SAAADI. This CDR3 is 15 amino acids long. V lost 3 bases and J lost 4, with 16 bases in between. The CDR3 sequence: CASSESREFGYEQYF. In DNA, the CDR3 is TGCGCCAGCAGTGAATCTCGGGAGTTTGGTTACGAGCAGTACTTC.

The V and J genes are TRBV6-5 and TRBJ2-7; tentatively, D is TRBD2 (6 bases). V was clipped by 2 bases and J by 3 bases, with 11 bases between them. The CDR3 is 14 amino acids. Germline CDR1 reads MNHEY; CDR2 reads SVGAGI. The CDR3 coding sequence is TGTGCCAGCAGTTACCTCGTCGGGGGCTACGAGCAGTACTTC. This sequence encodes CASSYLVGGYEQYF.

This clone has only one observation. The rearrangement joins TRBV2 to TRBJ1-6, with 7 bases lining up with TRBD1. CDR3 length: 15 residues. V gave up 6 bases and J gave up 10 bases; unmatched junction bases: 12. In germline, CDR1 is SNHLY, CDR2 FYNNEI. The CDR3 DNA is TGTGCCAGCAGCGGACAGGCCCCGGGGTCATCACCCCTCCACTTT. It specifies CASSGQAPGSSPLHF.

A note on this clone: Other DNA sequences in the same sample also yield this CDR3. The V call is TRBV15, the J call TRBJ1-2; D is ambiguous. The CDR3 is 12 amino acids. Germline CDR1 LNHNV, CDR2 YYDKDF (reference sequence). Trimming stripped 0 bases from V and 7 bases from J, with 6 bases between. CDR3 amino acids: CATSRDLRGYTF. CDR3 in DNA: TGTGCCACCAGCAGAGATTTGCGTGGCTACACCTTC. Based on the CDR3 plus reference TRBV15 and TRBJ1-2, the full variable domain is DAMVIQNPRYQVTQFGKPVTLSCSQTLNHNVMYWYQQKSSQAPKLLFHYYDKDFNNEADTPDNFQSRRPNTSFCFLDIRSPGLGDTAMYLCATSRDLRGYTFGSGTRLTVV.

V and J are TRBV14 and TRBJ2-7; the match to TRBD2 covers 13 bases. This CDR3 contains 15 residues. Germline CDR1 and CDR2: SGHDN and FVKESK. Unmatched junction bases numbered 5, after V lost 5 bases and J lost 4 bases. CDR3 region: CASSEGTSGKYEQYF. The CDR3 DNA follows: TGTGCCAGCAGCGAAGGGACTAGCGGGAAATACGAGCAGTACTTC.

Ten or more counts support this clone. CDR3: CASSPGQADLLNSPLHF. In DNA, the CDR3 is TGCGCCAGCAGCCCCGGACAGGCCGACTTATTAAATTCACCCCTCCACTTT. V gene TRBV5-1 combines with J gene TRBJ1-6, with 7 bases lining up with TRBD1. The germline CDR1 and CDR2 sequences are SGHRS and YFSETQ. This CDR3 has 17 residues. Trimming cost V 4 bases and J 7 bases; bases outside gene matches: 14. Full variable domain (remainder filled in from reference TRBV5-1 and TRBJ1-6): KAGVTQTPRYLIKTRGQQVTLSCSPISGHRSVSWYQQTPGQGLQFLFEYFSETQRNKGNFPGRFSGRQFSNSRSEMNVSTLELGDSALYLCASSPGQADLLNSPLHFGNGTRLTVT.

The genes are TRBV10-1 and TRBJ2-7; TRBD1 agrees at 7 bases. This CDR3 is built from 14 residues. V dropped 11 bases and J dropped 4; count of bases not matched to a gene: 14. Germline CDR1 WNHNN, CDR2 SYGVQD (reference sequence). As DNA, the CDR3 is TGCGCCCCCAAGGGACAGCGAAAGTCATACGAGCAGTACTTC. Protein: CAPKGQRKSYEQYF.

The rearrangement joins TRBV19 to TRBJ1-2, with TRBD1 matching 9 bases. This CDR3 contains 14 residues. V was clipped by 6 bases and J by 8 bases; unmatched bases: 10. Germline lookup yields CDR1 LNHDA and CDR2 SQIVND (reference sequence). The CDR3 protein is CASRPGQGYQGYTF. The CDR3, as DNA: TGTGCCAGTAGACCGGGACAGGGTTATCAAGGCTACACCTTC.

The chain is built from TRBV6-5 and TRBJ2-1; possible D gene TRBD1, 5 bases. CDR1 is MNHEY, CDR2 SVGAGI, per germline. Trimming left V 0 bases short and J 9 bases short, with 12 bases between. The CDR3 is made up of 14 amino acids. The CDR3, as DNA: TGTGCCAGCAGTTACTCGGCCTATAGGGGTGAGCAGTTCTTC. Amino acids: CASSYSAYRGEQFF.

The rearrangement joins TRBV28 to TRBJ1-2; D gene uncertain. CDR1 is MDHEN and CDR2 is SYDVKM in the germline V gene. This CDR3 region has 18 residues. Trimming pared 5 bases from V and 0 bases from J, leaving 22 bases between. For the CDR3, the DNA is TGTGCCAGCAGTCCGGACTCTCAATGGGCAGGAGCTAACTATGGCTACACCTTC. Its protein is CASSPDSQWAGANYGYTF.

V is TRBV24-1 and J is TRBJ2-1; D is unclear. Germline values: CDR1 KGHDR, CDR2 SFDVKD. The CDR3 runs to 15 residues. Trimming left V 3 bases short and J 0 bases short, with 8 bases between. The CDR3 here is CATSDLRNSYNEQFF. In DNA form, the CDR3 reads TGTGCCACCAGTGATCTCAGGAACTCCTACAATGAGCAGTTCTTC.

The chain couples TRBV5-1 to TRBJ2-5; TRBD2 matches at 14 bases. The V gene's germline CDR1 is SGHRS and CDR2 YFSETQ. The CDR3 consists of 17 residues. The junction had 2 bases not matched to a gene; V was cut back by 0 bases and J by 1 base. The CDR3 DNA is TGCGCCAGCAGCTTGGGACTAGCGGGAGGGTTCCAAGAGACCCAGTACTTC. Amino acids: CASSLGLAGGFQETQYF.

The rearrangement uses TRBV5-5 and TRBJ1-2; D is unclear. The V and J ends lost 0 bases and 1 base respectively, with 7 bases between them. CDR3 length equals 14 residues. Looked up from germline, CDR1 is SGHKS and CDR2 is YYEKEE (reference sequence). DNA of the CDR3: TGTGCCAGCAGCTTGGTCGCAGATAACTATGGCTACACCTTC. It encodes CASSLVADNYGYTF.

This rearrangement joins TRBV11-3 to TRBJ2-7, with D possibly being TRBD1 (5 bases). The V end was cut by 0 bases, the J end by 4 bases, with 10 bases between. The CDR3 sequence is 14 residues long. Germline loops: CDR1 SGHNT, CDR2 YENEEA. The CDR3 region has the DNA TGTGCCAGCAGCTTAGAGGGGCTGGCGTACGAGCAGTACTTC. This sequence encodes CASSLEGLAYEQYF.

The chain is built from TRBV24-1 and TRBJ2-1; D uncertain. The length of the CDR3 is 16 residues. Trimming left V 3 bases short and J 8 bases short, with 19 bases between. In germline, CDR1 is KGHDR, CDR2 SFDVKD. CDR3 bases: TGTGCCACCAGTGATCCCGATTCTTACTCCATGGATGAGCAGTTCTTC. Its translation: CATSDPDSYSMDEQFF.

This clone showed up just a few times. The chain combines TRBV5-4 with TRBJ1-2; no definite D call. The V end lost 2 bases, the J end lost 8 bases, and 10 bases lay between the germline ends. The CDR3 loop spans 12 amino acids. CDR1 is SGHNT and CDR2 is YYREEE in the germline V gene (reference sequence). CDR3 sequence (DNA): TGTGCCAGCAGCTTACGGGAGACCGGCTACACCTTC. Translating it yields CASSLRETGYTF.

The gene calls are TRBV11-2 and TRBJ2-1; D gene unclear. Trimming took off 0 bases at V and 12 bases at J, with 12 bases between the two ends. The CDR3 is 13 amino acids. Germline-derived CDR1 and CDR2 are SGHAT and FQNNGV. The CDR3 DNA follows: TGTGCCAGCAGCTTAGATATCGCCTCGAGGCAGTTCTTC. Translating it yields CASSLDIASRQFF. Full variable domain (missing parts from reference TRBV11-2 and TRBJ2-1): EAGVAQSPRYKIIEKRQSVAFWCNPISGHATLYWYQQILGQGPKLLIQFQNNGVVDDSQLPKDRFSAERLKGVDSTLKIQPAKLEDSAVYLCASSLDIASRQFFGPGTRLTVL.

This clone was detected only a few times. The V and J genes are TRBV5-1 and TRBJ2-3, with TRBD2 identical over 15 bases. V shed 4 bases and J 3 bases; nucleotides not matched to a gene: 12. The V gene's germline CDR1 is SGHRS and CDR2 YFSETQ. There are 19 residues in the CDR3. DNA for the CDR3: TGCGCCAGCAGCCCGGTGGGACTAGCGGGGGGTTACTCAACAGATACGCAGTATTTT. As protein: CASSPVGLAGGYSTDTQYF.

In this sample, this clone turned up once. This chain uses TRBV3-1 (or the pseudogene TRBV3-2) with TRBJ2-2; possible D gene TRBD2, 7 bases. Trimming took 0 bases from V and 4 from J, leaving 15 bases between them. CDR1 and CDR2 from the germline V gene are LGHDT and YNNKEL (reference sequence). The CDR3 is made up of 17 amino acids. DNA of the CDR3: TGTGCCAGCAGCCAAGATCGGGCGGGGGCACCCACCGGGGAGCTGTTTTTT. Translation gives CASSQDRAGAPTGELFF.

About this clone: The junction and the germline gene differ at one end; a read error may be behind it. The chain is built from TRBV7-9 and TRBJ2-1, with D unclear. Germline loops: CDR1 SEHNR, CDR2 FQNEAQ (reference sequence). This CDR3 contains 11 residues. In DNA, the CDR3 is TGTGCCAGCAGCTTAGACCGAAGAGTAGTCTTC. Protein product: CASSLDRRVVF.